These 23 T cell receptor beta chains originate from one sample sequenced in a study of vaccination effects on CD4 cells after COVID-19. Viral peptide pools were used in the ViraFEST assay to expand antigen-specific CD4+ T cells, and sequencing came afterward. An approximately ten-day culture period preceded the isolation of CD4+ T cells. People in the vaccine group had not been infected with SARS-CoV-2 before, and their nucleocapsid antibodies were negative. The protocol was immunoSEQ multiplex PCR, while the TCRdb copy is restricted to in-frame clones and leaves out a portion. The sample records some 25,000 clones, approximately 71% being singletons. No cognate antigen is known for these TCRs. Here the sequenced sample was CD4+ T cells from PBMCs cultured with HCoV-OC43 spike peptides, taken before COVID-19 vaccination. Subset meaning: HCoV-OC43 spike overlapping peptide pool stimulation. Every receptor here comes from a human donor who received a COVID-19 vaccine.

This chain joins TRBV18 and TRBJ2-7, with D hard to call. Germline V gene sequence: CDR1 KGHSH, CDR2 LQKENI. Trimming pared 2 bases from V and 0 bases from J, leaving 8 bases between. The CDR3 runs 14 residues. CDR3 amino acids: CASSPGESSYEQYF. CDR3 DNA: TGTGCCAGCTCACCAGGTGAGAGCTCCTACGAGCAGTACTTC.

This chain connects TRBV3-1 (or the pseudogene TRBV3-2) to TRBJ2-3; 9 bases agree with TRBD2. Germline V gene lookup returns CDR1 LGHDT and CDR2 YNNKEL (reference sequence). V shed 1 base and J 4 bases; nucleotides not matched to a gene: 15. The CDR3 extends over 19 amino acids. DNA of the CDR3: TGTGCCAGCAGCCAAGGATGGGGCAGTAGCGGGAGTAACCCAGATACGCAGTATTTT. Protein product: CASSQGWGSSGSNPDTQYF.

The V and J genes are TRBV18 and TRBJ2-1; 12 bases align to TRBD1. V lost 6 bases and J lost 5; bases outside the gene matches: 14. The germline V gene encodes CDR1 KGHSH and CDR2 LQKENI. This CDR3 has 18 residues. DNA of the CDR3: TGTGCCAGCTCTTCAAAAGCCCCGGGACAGGGGGCCAACAATGAGCAGTTCTTC. Its translation: CASSSKAPGQGANNEQFF.

V and J are TRBV18 and TRBJ2-1; 13 nucleotides agree with TRBD2. V gave up 1 base and J gave up 5 bases; unmatched junction bases: 11. Germline assignment: CDR1 KGHSH and CDR2 LQKENI. This CDR3 spans 19 amino acids. CDR3 sequence reads: CASSPLTSGGLGRNNEQFF. The CDR3 DNA follows: TGTGCCAGCTCACCACTGACTAGCGGGGGGTTAGGAAGAAACAATGAGCAGTTCTTC.

This clone came up a few times. This chain connects TRBV3-1 (or the pseudogene TRBV3-2) to TRBJ2-1, with 9 nucleotides matching TRBD1. This CDR3 has 15 amino acids. The germline CDR1 and CDR2 sequences are LGHDT and YNNKEL (reference sequence). V shed 1 base, J shed 6 bases, and the junction held 4 bases outside the gene matches. The CDR3 coding sequence is TGTGCCAGCAGCCAAGGGACAGGGGTAGGCAATGAGCAGTTCTTC. Its translation is CASSQGTGVGNEQFF.

This clone was detected only a few times. This rearrangement joins TRBV29-1 to TRBJ2-2; 8 bases are a match to TRBD2. After removal of 6 bases from V and 5 bases from J, the junction contained 2 bases not matched to a gene. The germline V gene encodes CDR1 SQVTM and CDR2 ANQGSEA. The CDR3 runs 12 residues. CDR3 sequence: CSVQRGTGELFF. CDR3 DNA sequence: TGCAGCGTCCAGCGGGGGACCGGGGAGCTGTTTTTT.

The V and J genes are TRBV24-1 and TRBJ1-4, with unresolved D. V was cut by 4 bases and J by 0 bases, with 11 bases left in between. The germline gives CDR1 KGHDR, CDR2 SFDVKD. This CDR3 has 16 amino acids. In DNA form, the CDR3 reads TGTGCCACCAGTGACCCACACGGTGCAACTAATGAAAAACTGTTTTTT. Translated, it gives CATSDPHGATNEKLFF.

The V call is TRBV4-2, the J call TRBJ1-3; no clear D gene. Trimming stripped 0 bases from V and 4 bases from J, with 4 bases between. Germline CDR1 is LGHNA and CDR2 is YNFKEQ. The CDR3 runs 13 residues. The CDR3 region is CASSQDSGNTIYF. As DNA, the CDR3 is TGTGCCAGCAGCCAAGATTCAGGAAACACCATATATTTT.

This chain joins TRBV6-5 and TRBJ1-1; 7 positions agree with TRBD1. Looked up from germline, CDR1 is MNHEY and CDR2 is SVGAGI. This CDR3 has 14 amino acids. V gave up 6 bases and J gave up 6 bases; unmatched junction bases: 10. The CDR3: CASRDRQGSAEAFF. CDR3 nucleotides: TGTGCCAGCAGGGATAGACAGGGCTCGGCTGAAGCTTTCTTT.

V and J are TRBV19 and TRBJ2-1; 7 nucleotides match TRBD2. This CDR3 has 13 residues. Per germline, CDR1 LNHDA and CDR2 SQIVND (reference sequence). Trimming removed 3 bases from V and 8 bases from J; junction bases left unmatched: 4. For the CDR3, the DNA is TGTGCCAGTAGTATGACTAGCTTTGATGAGCAGTTCTTC. Residues: CASSMTSFDEQFF. Full variable domain (outside the CDR3, taken from reference TRBV19 and TRBJ2-1): DGGITQSPKYLFRKEGQNVTLSCEQNLNHDAMYWYRQDPGQGLRLIYYSQIVNDFQKGDIAEGYSVSREKKESFPLTVTSAQKNPTAFYLCASSMTSFDEQFFGPGTRLTVL.

V is TRBV19 and J is TRBJ1-2; a possible D gene is TRBD1 (6 bases). CDR1 LNHDA and CDR2 SQIVND come from the germline V gene (reference sequence). The CDR3 is 15 residues long. V was pared by 7 bases and J by 1 base, with 16 bases between. The chain's CDR3 is CASTDPRGGNYGYTF. DNA for the CDR3: TGTGCCAGTACGGACCCCAGGGGCGGTAACTATGGCTACACCTTC.

The chain couples TRBV7-9 to TRBJ2-5, with 11 bases aligning to TRBD2. The trim removed 2 bases at V and 1 base at J, leaving 3 bases unmatched. The length of the CDR3 is 16 residues. Germline values: CDR1 SEHNR, CDR2 FQNEAQ (reference sequence). As DNA, the CDR3 is TGTGCCAGCAGCTTATTCCTAGCGGGGGGCCAAGAGACCCAGTACTTC. This gives the protein CASSLFLAGGQETQYF.

V gene TRBV2 combines with J gene TRBJ1-1; no reliable D call. V lost 4 bases and J 1 base, leaving 7 bases between the germline ends. Germline V CDR1 and CDR2: SNHLY, FYNNEI. CDR3 size: 13 residues. Written as DNA, the CDR3 is TGTGCCAGCAGTGTGGTGGAGAACACTGAAGCTTTCTTT. Translated, it gives CASSVVENTEAFF. Using reference TRBV2 and TRBJ1-1 for the parts outside the CDR3, the full variable domain is EPEVTQTPSHQVTQMGQEVILRCVPISNHLYFYWYRQILGQKVEFLVSFYNNEISEKSEIFDDQFSVERPDGSNFTLKIRSTKLEDSAMYFCASSVVENTEAFFGQGTRLTVV.

The V and J genes are TRBV10-3 and TRBJ2-7; TRBD1 might be the D (5 bases). V was pared by 4 bases and J by 3 bases, with 10 bases between. Germline lookup yields CDR1 ENHRY and CDR2 SYGVKD. The CDR3 has 13 amino acids. DNA for the CDR3: TGTGCCATCAGTGGTCCTCAGGGCTACGAGCAGTACTTC. Translation gives CAISGPQGYEQYF.

This clone is categorized as medium-sized. The chain joins TRBV5-1 to TRBJ2-1; TRBD2 agrees at 7 bases. This CDR3 is built from 14 residues. V lost 3 bases, J lost 3 bases, and 3 bases stayed unmatched. Germline V gives CDR1 SGHRS, CDR2 YFSETQ. In nucleotides, the CDR3 is TGCGCCAGCAGCTCAGCGGGAAACTACAATGAGCAGTTCTTC. Protein sequence: CASSSAGNYNEQFF. Combining the CDR3 with reference TRBV5-1 and TRBJ2-1 gives the whole variable domain KAGVTQTPRYLIKTRGQQVTLSCSPISGHRSVSWYQQTPGQGLQFLFEYFSETQRNKGNFPGRFSGRQFSNSRSEMNVSTLELGDSALYLCASSSAGNYNEQFFGPGTRLTVL.

This sequence joins TRBV2 and TRBJ1-2; D uncertain. From germline, CDR1 is SNHLY and CDR2 FYNNEI. V gave up 0 bases and J gave up 2 bases, with 13 bases separating them. The CDR3 has 16 residues. The CDR3: CASSEAALVANYGYTF. The CDR3 nucleotides are TGTGCCAGCAGTGAAGCTGCGTTGGTGGCGAACTATGGCTACACCTTC.

The chain couples TRBV27 to TRBJ2-5; 11 nucleotides match TRBD2. Germline lookup yields CDR1 MNHEY and CDR2 SMNVEV (reference sequence). The junction had 9 bases not matched to a gene; V was cut back by 6 bases and J by 6 bases. The CDR3 contains 15 residues. This chain's CDR3 is CASSSTSGIGKTQYF. Written as DNA, the CDR3 is TGTGCCAGCAGCTCGACTAGCGGGATAGGGAAGACCCAGTACTTC.

The V gene is TRBV20-1, the J gene TRBJ2-7, with D uncertain. Germline V lookup: CDR1 DFQATT, CDR2 SNEGSKA (reference sequence). V lost 1 base and J lost 3, with 4 bases in between. CDR3 size: 11 residues. The CDR3: CSARADYEQYF. CDR3 bases: TGCAGTGCTAGAGCGGACTACGAGCAGTACTTC.

J is TRBJ2-2 and V is TRBV19; TRBD2 aligns across 11 bases. CDR1 is LNHDA and CDR2 is SQIVND in the germline V gene (reference sequence). V shed 5 bases and J 0 bases; nucleotides not matched to a gene: 11. The CDR3 has 19 amino acids. CDR3 sequence reads: CASSFPRGLAVSNTGELFF. The CDR3 DNA is TGTGCCAGTAGTTTTCCCCGGGGACTAGCGGTATCGAACACCGGGGAGCTGTTTTTT.

V usage is TRBV19 and J usage is TRBJ1-6; the D gene is possibly TRBD1 (5 bases). Trimming pared 4 bases from V and 8 bases from J, leaving 30 bases between. The CDR3 is 20 amino acids. Germline assignment: CDR1 LNHDA and CDR2 SQIVND (reference sequence). The CDR3 sequence is CASSRKSILAGTVADSPLHF. Written as DNA, the CDR3 is TGTGCCAGTAGTAGAAAGTCGATATTGGCGGGGACGGTCGCGGATTCACCCCTCCACTTT.

This clone was observed a handful of times. CDR3 amino acids: CASSAGTGTPGELFF. As DNA, the CDR3 is TGTGCCAGCAGCGCCGGGACAGGGACTCCCGGGGAGCTGTTTTTT. The chain uses TRBV4-2 and TRBJ2-2; 9 bases match TRBD1. Unmatched junction bases numbered 7, after V lost 5 bases and J lost 6 bases. Germline V gene lookup returns CDR1 LGHNA and CDR2 YNFKEQ. The CDR3 sequence is 15 residues long.

This clone was recorded a few times. The chain couples TRBV4-1 to TRBJ2-7, with 8 positions matching TRBD1. V dropped 1 base and J dropped 3; count of bases not matched to a gene: 14. CDR1 is MGHRA, CDR2 YSYEKL, per germline. The CDR3 contains 18 residues. CDR3 region: CASSQGAVPQGGIYEQYF. The CDR3, as DNA: TGCGCCAGCAGCCAAGGGGCGGTCCCACAGGGGGGCATCTACGAGCAGTACTTC.

The rearrangement links TRBV27 to TRBJ2-7; a weak D match, TRBD1 (5 bases). The V end lost 3 bases, the J end lost 0 bases, and 9 bases lay between the germline ends. The CDR3 totals 14 residues. Germline CDR1 and CDR2: MNHEY and SMNVEV (reference sequence). The CDR3 DNA is TGTGCCAGCAGTTTGGGTAGGGGCTCCTACGAGCAGTACTTC. Protein: CASSLGRGSYEQYF.